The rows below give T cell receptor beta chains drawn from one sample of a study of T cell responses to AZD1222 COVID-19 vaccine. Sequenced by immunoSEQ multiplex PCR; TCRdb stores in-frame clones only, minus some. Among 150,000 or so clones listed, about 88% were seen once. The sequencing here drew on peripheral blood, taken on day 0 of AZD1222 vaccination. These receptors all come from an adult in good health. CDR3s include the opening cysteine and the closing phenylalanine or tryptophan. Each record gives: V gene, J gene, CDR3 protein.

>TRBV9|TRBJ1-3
CASSPSLGSGNTIYF
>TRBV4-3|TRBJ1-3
CASSQVGGARGNTIYF
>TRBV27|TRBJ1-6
CASDPLGQTNSPLHF
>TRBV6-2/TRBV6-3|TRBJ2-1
CASSYFIAGGEQFF
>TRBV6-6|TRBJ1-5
CASNLRGGSNQPQHF
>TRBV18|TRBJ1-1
CASSHDKNTEAFF
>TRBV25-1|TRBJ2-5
CASSADGRRVETQYF
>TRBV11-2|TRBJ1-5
CASSQGGGQPQHF
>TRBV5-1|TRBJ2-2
CASSGAGGPGAGELFF
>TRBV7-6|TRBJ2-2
CASSPWGEVITGELFF
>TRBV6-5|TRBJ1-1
CASRNRVPNTEAFF
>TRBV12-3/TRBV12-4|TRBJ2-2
CASRTSGELFF
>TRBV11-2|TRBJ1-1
CASSGDGGGTEAFF
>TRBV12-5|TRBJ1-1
CASAKDRMNTEAFF
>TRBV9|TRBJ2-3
CASTLPFRTDTQYF
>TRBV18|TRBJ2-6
CASSLTSPGQGSGANVLTF
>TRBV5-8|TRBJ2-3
CASSLSRLRTDTQYF
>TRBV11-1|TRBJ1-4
CASSSRCQFTIEKLFF
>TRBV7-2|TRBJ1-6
CASSQGQFVSPLHF
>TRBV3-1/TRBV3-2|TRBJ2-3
CASSQSGEADTQYF
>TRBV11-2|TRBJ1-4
CASSTTGWNEKLFF
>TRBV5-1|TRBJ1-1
CASSLGGFRDRANEAFF
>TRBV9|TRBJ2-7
CASSVNPTEYF
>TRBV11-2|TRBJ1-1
CASSLVGFTEAFF
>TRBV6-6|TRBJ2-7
CASSARGEGYEQYF
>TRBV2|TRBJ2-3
CASMPYGGAGDTQYF
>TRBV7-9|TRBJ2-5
CASSLLEGTQYF
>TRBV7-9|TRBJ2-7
CASSAWDRGSYEQYF
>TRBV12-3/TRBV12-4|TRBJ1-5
CASSSLSAQHF
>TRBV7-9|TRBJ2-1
CASSPRGAVFPEQFF
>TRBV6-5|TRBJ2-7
CASTRQGDEQYF
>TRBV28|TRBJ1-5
CASSLVGQSEPQHF
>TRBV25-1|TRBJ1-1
CASSEGGLNTEAFF
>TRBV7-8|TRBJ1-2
CASSLGTSKANYGYTF
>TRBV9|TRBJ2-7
CASSVSPSSVEQYF
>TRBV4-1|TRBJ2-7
CASSQDRGLEQYF
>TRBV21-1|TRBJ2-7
CASLPKRPDRGHEQYF
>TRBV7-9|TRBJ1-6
CASTRFGDRSSPLHF
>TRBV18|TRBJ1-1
CASSQTPNTEAFF
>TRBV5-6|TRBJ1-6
CASSVDLNSPLHF
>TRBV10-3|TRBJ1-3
CAISGTGLRNTIYF
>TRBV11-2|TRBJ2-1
CASSSQRGVNEQFF
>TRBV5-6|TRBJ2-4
CASSSGTGSIQYF